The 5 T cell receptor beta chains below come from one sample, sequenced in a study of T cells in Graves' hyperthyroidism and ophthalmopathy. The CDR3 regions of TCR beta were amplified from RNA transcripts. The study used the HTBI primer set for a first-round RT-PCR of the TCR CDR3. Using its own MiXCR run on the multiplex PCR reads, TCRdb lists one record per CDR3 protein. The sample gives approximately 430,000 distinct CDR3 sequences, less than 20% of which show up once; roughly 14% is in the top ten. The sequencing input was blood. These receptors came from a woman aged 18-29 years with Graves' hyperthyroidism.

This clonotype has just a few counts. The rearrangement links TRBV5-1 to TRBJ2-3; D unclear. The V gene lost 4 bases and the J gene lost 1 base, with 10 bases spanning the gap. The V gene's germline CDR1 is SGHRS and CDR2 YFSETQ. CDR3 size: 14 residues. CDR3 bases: TGCGCCAGCAGCGACATGAGTGGCACAGATACGCAGTATTTT. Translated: CASSDMSGTDTQYF.

The CDR3 coding sequence is TGTGCCAGCAGTTCACCGACAGGGATGGCTGAAGCTTTCTTT. Translating it yields CASSSPTGMAEAFF. J is TRBJ1-1 and V is TRBV6-1; 7 nucleotides line up with TRBD1. Germline lookup yields CDR1 MNHNS and CDR2 SASEGT. The CDR3 runs 14 residues. Trimming at V came to 5 bases and at J to 6 bases, leaving 9 bases not matched to a gene.

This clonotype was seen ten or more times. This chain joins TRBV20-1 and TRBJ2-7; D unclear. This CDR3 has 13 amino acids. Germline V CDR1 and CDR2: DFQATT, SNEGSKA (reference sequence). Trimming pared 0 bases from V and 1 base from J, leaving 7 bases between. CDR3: CSARELGSYEQYF. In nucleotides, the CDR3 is TGCAGTGCTAGAGAGCTCGGATCCTACGAGCAGTACTTC.

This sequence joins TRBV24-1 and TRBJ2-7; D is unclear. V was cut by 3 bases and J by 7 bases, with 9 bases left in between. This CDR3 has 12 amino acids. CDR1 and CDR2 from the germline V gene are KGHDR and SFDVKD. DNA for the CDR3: TGTGCCACCAGTGATCTCTACGAAGAGCAGTACTTC. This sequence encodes CATSDLYEEQYF.

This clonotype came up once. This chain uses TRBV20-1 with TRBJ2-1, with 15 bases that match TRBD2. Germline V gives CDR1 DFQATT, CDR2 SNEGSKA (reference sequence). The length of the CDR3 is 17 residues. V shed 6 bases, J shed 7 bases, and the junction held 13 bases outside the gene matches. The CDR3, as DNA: TGCAGTGCCAGCTTCGGACTAGCGGGAGGGGCGGGTAATGAGCAGTTCTTC. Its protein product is CSASFGLAGGAGNEQFF.